The present T cell receptor beta chain was sequenced within a study of blood T cell repertoires in COVID-19. Whole-study context: The United States, Italy and Spain supplied acute and convalescent COVID-19 samples.

This CDR3 comprises 14 residues. V was pared by 0 bases and J by 5 bases, with 11 bases between. Germline CDR1 SGDLS, CDR2 YYNGEE. Here immunoSEQ multiplex PCR was the method, and the copy in TCRdb shows in-frame clones only, minus some. The sample yields 250,000 to 350,000 clones, around four fifths seen once. This TCR derives from a woman aged 45 to 65 with active or convalescent COVID-19. Sequencing input: peripheral blood. The chain combines TRBV9 with TRBJ1-2, with D possibly TRBD1 on 5 matching bases. The DNA for the CDR3 is TGTGCCAGCAGCGTAGGGGGCCTGGGATATGGCTACACCTTC. This codes for CASSVGGLGYGYTF.